This T cell receptor beta chain was sequenced in a study of neurological immune-mediated disorders. CDR3 length: 13 residues. V was cut by 1 base and J by 3 bases, with 5 bases left in between. Per the germline V gene, CDR1 is LGHNA and CDR2 is YNFKEQ. The cells used in sorted libraries, CD4+ or CD8+ T cells, numbered more than 850,000. This clonotype was seen a few times. Its matching antigen is unknown. TCRdb itself ran the 5' RACE reads through MiXCR, one entry per CDR3 protein. The data show 20,000 to 25,000 distinct CDR3 sequences, with about 6% seen just once and about 45% held by the top ten. Study findings and constraints: In HTLV-1-associated myelopathy, TCR clonal expansion was greatest, and in multiple sclerosis it was least, below healthy controls.

The receptor comes from a man aged 18 to 30 in good health. The chain joins TRBV4-2 to TRBJ2-3; no clear D. Sequencing was carried out using CD8+ T cells from blood. CDR3 amino acids: CASSQARTDTQYF. The CDR3 nucleotides read TGTGCCAGCAGCCAAGCTCGGACAGATACGCAGTATTTT.